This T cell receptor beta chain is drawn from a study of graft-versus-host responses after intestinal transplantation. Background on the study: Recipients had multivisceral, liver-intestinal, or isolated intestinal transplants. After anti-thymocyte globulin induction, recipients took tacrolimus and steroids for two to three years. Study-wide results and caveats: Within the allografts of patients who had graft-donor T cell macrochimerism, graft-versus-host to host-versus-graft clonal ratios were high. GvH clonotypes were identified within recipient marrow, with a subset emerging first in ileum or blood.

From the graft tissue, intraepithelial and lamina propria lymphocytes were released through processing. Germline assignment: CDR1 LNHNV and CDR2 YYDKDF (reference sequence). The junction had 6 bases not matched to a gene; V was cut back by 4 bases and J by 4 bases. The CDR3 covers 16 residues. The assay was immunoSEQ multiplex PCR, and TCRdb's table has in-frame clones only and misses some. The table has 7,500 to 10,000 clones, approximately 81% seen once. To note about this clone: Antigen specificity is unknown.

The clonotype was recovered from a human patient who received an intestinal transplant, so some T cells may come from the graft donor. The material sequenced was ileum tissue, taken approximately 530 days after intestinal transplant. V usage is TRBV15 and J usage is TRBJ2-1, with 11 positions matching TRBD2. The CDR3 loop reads CATSTLAGGSYNEQFF. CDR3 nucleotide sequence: TGTGCCACCAGCACATTAGCGGGGGGGAGTTACAATGAGCAGTTCTTC.